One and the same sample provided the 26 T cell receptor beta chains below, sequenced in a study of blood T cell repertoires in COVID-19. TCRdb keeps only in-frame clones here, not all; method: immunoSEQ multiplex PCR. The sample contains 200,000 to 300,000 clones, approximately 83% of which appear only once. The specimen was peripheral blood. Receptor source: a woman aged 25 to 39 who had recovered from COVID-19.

CDR3 DNA: TGTGCCAGTAGTATGGGAGTGAACTATGGCTACACCTTC. Its translation is CASSMGVNYGYTF. The chain has TRBV19 and TRBJ1-2; D is undetermined. Germline loops: CDR1 LNHDA, CDR2 SQIVND (reference sequence). This CDR3 comprises 13 residues. V was cut by 3 bases and J by 2 bases, with 7 bases left in between.

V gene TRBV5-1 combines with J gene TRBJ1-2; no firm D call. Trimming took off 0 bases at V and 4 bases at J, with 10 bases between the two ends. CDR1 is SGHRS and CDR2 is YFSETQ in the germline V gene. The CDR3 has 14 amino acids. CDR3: CASSLAAGSYGYTF. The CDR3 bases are TGCGCCAGCAGCTTGGCCGCGGGTTCCTATGGCTACACCTTC.

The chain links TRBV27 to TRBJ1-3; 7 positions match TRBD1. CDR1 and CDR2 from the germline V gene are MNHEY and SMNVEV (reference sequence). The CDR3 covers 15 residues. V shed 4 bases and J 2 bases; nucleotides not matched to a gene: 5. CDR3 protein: CASSYTGTAGNTIYF. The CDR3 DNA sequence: TGTGCCAGCAGTTACACCGGGACAGCTGGAAACACCATATATTTT.

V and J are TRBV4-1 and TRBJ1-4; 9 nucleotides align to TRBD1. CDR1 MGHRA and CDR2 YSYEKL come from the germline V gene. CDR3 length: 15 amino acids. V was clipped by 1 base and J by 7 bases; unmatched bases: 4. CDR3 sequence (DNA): TGCGCCAGCAGCCAAGGGACAGGGGAAGGTGAAAAACTGTTTTTT. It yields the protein CASSQGTGEGEKLFF.

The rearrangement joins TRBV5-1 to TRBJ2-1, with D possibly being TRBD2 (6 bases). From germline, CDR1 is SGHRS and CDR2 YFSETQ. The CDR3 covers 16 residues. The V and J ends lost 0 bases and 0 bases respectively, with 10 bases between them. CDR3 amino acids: CASSLVAGYSYNEQFF. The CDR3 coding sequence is TGCGCCAGCAGCTTGGTGGCGGGATACTCCTACAATGAGCAGTTCTTC.

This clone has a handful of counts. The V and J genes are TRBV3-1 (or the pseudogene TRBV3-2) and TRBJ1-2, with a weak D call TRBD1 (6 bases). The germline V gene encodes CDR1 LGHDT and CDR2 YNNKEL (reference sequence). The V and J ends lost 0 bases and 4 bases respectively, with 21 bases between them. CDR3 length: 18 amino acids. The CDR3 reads CASSQDSRGGAWTYGYTF. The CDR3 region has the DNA TGTGCCAGCAGCCAAGATTCCCGCGGGGGCGCTTGGACCTATGGCTACACCTTC.

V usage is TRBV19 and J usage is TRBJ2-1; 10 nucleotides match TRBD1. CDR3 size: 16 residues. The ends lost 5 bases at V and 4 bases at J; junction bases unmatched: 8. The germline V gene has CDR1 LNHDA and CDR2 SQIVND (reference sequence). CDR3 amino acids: CASSGRGQGKYNEQFF. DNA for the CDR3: TGTGCCAGTAGTGGGAGGGGACAGGGGAAGTACAATGAGCAGTTCTTC.

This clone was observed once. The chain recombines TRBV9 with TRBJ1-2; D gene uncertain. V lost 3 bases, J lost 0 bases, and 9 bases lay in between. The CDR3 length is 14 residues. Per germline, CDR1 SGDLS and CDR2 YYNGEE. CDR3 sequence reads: CASSARTANYGYTF. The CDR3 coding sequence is TGTGCCAGCAGCGCACGGACTGCTAACTATGGCTACACCTTC. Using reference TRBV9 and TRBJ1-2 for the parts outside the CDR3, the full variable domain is DSGVTQTPKHLITATGQRVTLRCSPRSGDLSVYWYQQSLDQGLQFLIQYYNGEERAKGNILERFSAQQFPDLHSELNLSSLELGDSALYFCASSARTANYGYTFGSGTRLTVV.

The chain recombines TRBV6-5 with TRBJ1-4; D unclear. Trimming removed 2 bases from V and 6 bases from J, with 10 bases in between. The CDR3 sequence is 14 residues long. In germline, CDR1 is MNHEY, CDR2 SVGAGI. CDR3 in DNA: TGTGCCAGCAGTTACCGGGGAGGATATGAAAAACTGTTTTTT. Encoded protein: CASSYRGGYEKLFF.

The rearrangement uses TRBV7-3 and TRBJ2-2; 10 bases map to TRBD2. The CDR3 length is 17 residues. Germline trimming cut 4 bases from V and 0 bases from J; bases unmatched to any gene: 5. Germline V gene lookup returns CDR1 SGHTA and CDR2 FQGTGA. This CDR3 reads CASSSSGGAPNTGELFF. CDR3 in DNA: TGTGCCAGCAGCTCCAGCGGGGGGGCTCCGAACACCGGGGAGCTGTTTTTT.

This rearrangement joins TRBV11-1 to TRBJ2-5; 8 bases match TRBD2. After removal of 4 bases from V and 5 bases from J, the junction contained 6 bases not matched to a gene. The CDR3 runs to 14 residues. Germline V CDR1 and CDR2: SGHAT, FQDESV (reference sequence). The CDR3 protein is CASSSRLATETQYF. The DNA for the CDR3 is TGTGCCAGCAGCTCCAGACTAGCGACGGAGACCCAGTACTTC.

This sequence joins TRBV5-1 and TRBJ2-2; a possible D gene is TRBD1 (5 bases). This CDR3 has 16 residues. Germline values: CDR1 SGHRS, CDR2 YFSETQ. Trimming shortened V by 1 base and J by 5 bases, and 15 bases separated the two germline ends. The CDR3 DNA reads TGCGCCAGCAGCTTGAGCGCCCTTAAGGGGACCGGGGAGCTGTTTTTT. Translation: CASSLSALKGTGELFF.

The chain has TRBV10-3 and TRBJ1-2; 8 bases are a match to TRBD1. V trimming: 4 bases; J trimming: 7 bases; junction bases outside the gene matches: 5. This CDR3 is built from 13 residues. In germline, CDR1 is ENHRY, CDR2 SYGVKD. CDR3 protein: CAISGTGTVGYTF. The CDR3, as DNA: TGTGCCATCAGTGGGACAGGGACGGTTGGCTACACCTTC.

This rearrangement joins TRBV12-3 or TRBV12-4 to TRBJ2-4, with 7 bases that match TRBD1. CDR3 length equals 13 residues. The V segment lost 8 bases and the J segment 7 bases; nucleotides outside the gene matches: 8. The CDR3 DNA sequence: TGTGCCAGCGGCGACAGGGTCGTGAACATTCAGTACTTC. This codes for CASGDRVVNIQYF.

CDR3 nucleotides: TGTGCCAGCAGCCAAGGTCTAAGCAATCAGCCCCAGCATTTT. Its translation is CASSQGLSNQPQHF. This chain joins TRBV3-1 (or the pseudogene TRBV3-2) and TRBJ1-5; D not certain. This CDR3 has 14 amino acids. Germline CDR1 LGHDT, CDR2 YNNKEL (reference sequence). Trimming pared 1 base from V and 1 base from J, leaving 5 bases between.

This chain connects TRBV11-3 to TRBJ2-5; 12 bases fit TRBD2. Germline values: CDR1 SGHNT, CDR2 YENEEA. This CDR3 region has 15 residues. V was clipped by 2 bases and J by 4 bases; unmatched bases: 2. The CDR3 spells CASSLSSGGAETQYF. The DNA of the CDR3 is TGTGCCAGCAGCTTATCTAGCGGGGGGGCAGAGACCCAGTACTTC.

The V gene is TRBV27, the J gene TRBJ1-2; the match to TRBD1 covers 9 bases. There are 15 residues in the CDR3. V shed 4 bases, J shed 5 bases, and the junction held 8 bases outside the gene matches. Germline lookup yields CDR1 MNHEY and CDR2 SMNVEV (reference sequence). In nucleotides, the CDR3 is TGTGCCAGCAGTTCCAACAGGGGGCGCGGTTATGGCTACACCTTC. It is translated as CASSSNRGRGYGYTF.

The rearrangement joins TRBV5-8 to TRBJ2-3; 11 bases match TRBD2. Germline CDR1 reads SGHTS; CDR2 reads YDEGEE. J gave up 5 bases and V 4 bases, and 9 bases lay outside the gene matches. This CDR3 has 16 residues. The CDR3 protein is CASSKTIAGGLDTQYF. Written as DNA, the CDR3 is TGTGCCAGCAGCAAGACCATAGCGGGGGGGTTAGATACGCAGTATTTT.

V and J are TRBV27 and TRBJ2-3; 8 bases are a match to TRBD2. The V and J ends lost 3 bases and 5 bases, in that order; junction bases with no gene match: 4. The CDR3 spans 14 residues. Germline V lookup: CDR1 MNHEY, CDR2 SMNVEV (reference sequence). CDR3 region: CASSFGLAKDTQYF. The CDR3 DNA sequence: TGTGCCAGCAGTTTTGGACTAGCCAAAGATACGCAGTATTTT.

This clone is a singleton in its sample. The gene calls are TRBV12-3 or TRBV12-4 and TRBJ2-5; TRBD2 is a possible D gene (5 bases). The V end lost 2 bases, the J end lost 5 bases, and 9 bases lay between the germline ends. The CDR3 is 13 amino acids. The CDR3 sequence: CASSLQTGETQYF. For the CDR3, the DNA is TGTGCCAGCAGTTTACAGACGGGGGAGACCCAGTACTTC.

CDR3 in DNA: TGTGCCAGCTCCCCCGGACAGGGGGCGCTCAATGAGCAGTTCTTC. This gives the protein CASSPGQGALNEQFF. The V gene is TRBV18, the J gene TRBJ2-1, with 11 bases aligning to TRBD1. Germline assignment: CDR1 KGHSH and CDR2 LQKENI. V was clipped by 6 bases and J by 6 bases; unmatched bases: 7. The CDR3 consists of 15 residues.

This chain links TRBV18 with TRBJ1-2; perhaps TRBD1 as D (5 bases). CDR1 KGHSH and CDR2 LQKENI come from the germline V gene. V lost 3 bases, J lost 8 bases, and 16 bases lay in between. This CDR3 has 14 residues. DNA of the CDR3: TGTGCCAGCTCACCGGGGTCAGGGTACGGGGGCTACACCTTC. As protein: CASSPGSGYGGYTF.

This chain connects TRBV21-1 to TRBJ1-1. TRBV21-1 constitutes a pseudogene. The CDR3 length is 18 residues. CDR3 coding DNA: TGTGCCAGCAGCAAAGCGCTCTGGGAGTCAGCAGGGAACACTGAAGCTTTCTTT. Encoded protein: CASSKALWESAGNTEAFF.

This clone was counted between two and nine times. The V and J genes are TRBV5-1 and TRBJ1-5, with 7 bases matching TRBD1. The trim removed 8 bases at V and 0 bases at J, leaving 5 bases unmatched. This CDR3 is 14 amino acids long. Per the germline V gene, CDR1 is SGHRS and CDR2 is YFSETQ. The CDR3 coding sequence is TGCGCCAGAGGGACAGTTTATAGCAATCAGCCCCAGCATTTT. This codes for CARGTVYSNQPQHF.

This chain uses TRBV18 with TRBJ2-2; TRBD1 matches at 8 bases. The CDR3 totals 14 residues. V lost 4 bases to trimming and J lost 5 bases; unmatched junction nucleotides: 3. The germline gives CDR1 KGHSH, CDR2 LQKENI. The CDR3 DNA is TGTGCCAGCTCACAAGACAGGGGAACCGGGGAGCTGTTTTTT. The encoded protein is CASSQDRGTGELFF.

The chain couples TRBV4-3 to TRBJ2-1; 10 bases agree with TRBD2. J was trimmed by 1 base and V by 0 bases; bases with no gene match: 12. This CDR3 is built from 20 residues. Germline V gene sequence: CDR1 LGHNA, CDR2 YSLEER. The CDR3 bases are TGCGCCAGCAGCCAAGAAAGGTCTAGCGGGGGAAGACTATCCTACAATGAGCAGTTCTTC. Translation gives CASSQERSSGGRLSYNEQFF.